This T cell receptor (beta chain) is from a study of CD8 T cells in Susac syndrome. Study results and limitations: An acknowledgment was made by the study that its TCR sequencing and HLA analysis involved relatively few individuals.

RNA, at about 0.45 to 1 ug, was reverse transcribed with random hexamers. With immunoSEQ multiplex PCR, TCR beta CDR3 was amplified across 54 Vbeta and 13 Jbeta. A single record per CDR3 protein comes from TCRdb applying MiXCR to the immunoSEQ multiplex PCR reads. The sample carries 100,000 to 150,000 distinct CDR3 sequences, 75% to 90% recorded once. Details on this clonotype: Its target is not known.

Sequencing targeted TCR beta in blood CD8+ and CD4+ T cells. The TEMRA cells underwent FACS enrichment, while the CD8+ and CD4+ T cells underwent negative isolation. The sequence came from a human donor with multiple sclerosis. The sample consisted of CD8+ T cells from PBMCs.

In nucleotides, the CDR3 is TGTGCCAGCAGCTTAAACTGGCCAGGGGAACAAGAGACCCAGTACTTC. Translated: CASSLNWPGEQETQYF. This chain uses TRBV7-6 with TRBJ2-5; tentative D call: TRBD1 (6 bases). V was trimmed by 2 bases and J by 2 bases, leaving 15 bases between them. The CDR3 has 16 amino acids. Germline assignment: CDR1 SGHVS and CDR2 FNYEAQ.